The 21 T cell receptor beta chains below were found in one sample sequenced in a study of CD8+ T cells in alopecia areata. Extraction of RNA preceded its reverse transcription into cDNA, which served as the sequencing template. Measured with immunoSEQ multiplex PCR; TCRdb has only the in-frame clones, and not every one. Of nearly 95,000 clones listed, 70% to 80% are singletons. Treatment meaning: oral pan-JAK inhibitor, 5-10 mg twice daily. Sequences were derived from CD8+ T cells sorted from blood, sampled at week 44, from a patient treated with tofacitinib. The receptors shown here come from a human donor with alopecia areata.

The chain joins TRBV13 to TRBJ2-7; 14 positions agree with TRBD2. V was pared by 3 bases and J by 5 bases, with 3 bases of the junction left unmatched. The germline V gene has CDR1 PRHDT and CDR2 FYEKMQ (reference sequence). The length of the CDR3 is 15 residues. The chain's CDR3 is CASSFLTSGGDEQYF. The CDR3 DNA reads TGTGCCAGCAGCTTCCTGACTAGCGGGGGGGACGAGCAGTACTTC.

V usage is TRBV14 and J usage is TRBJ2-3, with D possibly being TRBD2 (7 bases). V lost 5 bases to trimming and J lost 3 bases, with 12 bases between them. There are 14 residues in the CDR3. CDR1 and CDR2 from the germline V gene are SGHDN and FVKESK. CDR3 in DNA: TGTGCCAGCAGCGGGGGGGCCGTTACAGATACGCAGTATTTT. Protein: CASSGGAVTDTQYF. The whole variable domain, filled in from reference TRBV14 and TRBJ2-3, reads EAGVTQFPSHSVIEKGQTVTLRCDPISGHDNLYWYRRVMGKEIKFLLHFVKESKQDESGMPNNRFLAERTGGTYSTLKVQPAELEDSGVYFCASSGGAVTDTQYFGPGTRLTVL.

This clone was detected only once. The CDR3 protein is CASSARPSPNYGYTF. CDR3 nucleotide sequence: TGTGCCAGCAGTGCCCGACCCTCGCCCAACTATGGCTACACCTTC. V is TRBV2 and J is TRBJ1-2, with no clear D. The CDR3 has 15 amino acids. With 4 bases removed from V and 2 bases from J, the gap between germline ends came to 14 bases. Germline values: CDR1 SNHLY, CDR2 FYNNEI.

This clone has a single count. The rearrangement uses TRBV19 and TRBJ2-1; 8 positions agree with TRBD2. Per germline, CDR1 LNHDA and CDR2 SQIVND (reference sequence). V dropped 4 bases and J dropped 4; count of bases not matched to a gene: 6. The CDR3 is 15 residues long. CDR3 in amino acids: CASSTSGGTYNEQFF. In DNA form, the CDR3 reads TGTGCCAGTAGTACAAGCGGGGGAACTTACAATGAGCAGTTCTTC.

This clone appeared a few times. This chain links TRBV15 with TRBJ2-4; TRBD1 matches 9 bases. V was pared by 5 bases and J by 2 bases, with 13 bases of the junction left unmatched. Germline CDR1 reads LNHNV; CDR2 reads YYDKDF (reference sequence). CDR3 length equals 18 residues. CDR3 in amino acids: CATSSLGQGIMTKNIQYF. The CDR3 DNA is TGTGCCACCAGCTCCCTGGGACAGGGAATTATGACCAAAAACATTCAGTACTTC. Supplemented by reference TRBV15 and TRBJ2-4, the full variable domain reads DAMVIQNPRYQVTQFGKPVTLSCSQTLNHNVMYWYQQKSSQAPKLLFHYYDKDFNNEADTPDNFQSRRPNTSFCFLDIRSPGLGDTAMYLCATSSLGQGIMTKNIQYFGAGTRLSVL.

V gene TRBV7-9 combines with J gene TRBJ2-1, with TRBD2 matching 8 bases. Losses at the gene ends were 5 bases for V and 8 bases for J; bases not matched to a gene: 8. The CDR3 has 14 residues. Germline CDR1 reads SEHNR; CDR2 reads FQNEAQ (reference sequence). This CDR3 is CASSPGGRSDEQFF. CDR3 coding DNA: TGTGCCAGCAGCCCGGGGGGGCGCAGTGATGAGCAGTTCTTC.

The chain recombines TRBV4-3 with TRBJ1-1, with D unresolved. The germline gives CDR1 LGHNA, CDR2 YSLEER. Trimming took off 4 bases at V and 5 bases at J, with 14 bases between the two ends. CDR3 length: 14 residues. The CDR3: CASSLLEGATEAFF. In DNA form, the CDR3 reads TGCGCCAGCAGCCTCCTAGAGGGAGCGACTGAAGCTTTCTTT.

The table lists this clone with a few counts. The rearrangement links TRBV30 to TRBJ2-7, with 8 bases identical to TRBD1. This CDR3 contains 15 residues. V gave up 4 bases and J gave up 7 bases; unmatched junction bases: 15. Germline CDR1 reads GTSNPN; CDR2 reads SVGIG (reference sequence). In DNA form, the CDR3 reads TGTGCCTGGAATTCCGACAGGGGACCCTTGGAGGAGCAGTACTTC. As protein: CAWNSDRGPLEEQYF.

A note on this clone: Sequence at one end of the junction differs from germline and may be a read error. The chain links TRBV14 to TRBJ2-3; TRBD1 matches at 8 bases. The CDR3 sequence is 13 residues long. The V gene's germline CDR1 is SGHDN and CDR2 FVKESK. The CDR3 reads CASSLSSGTGALF. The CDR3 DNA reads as TGTGCCAGCAGCCTATCTTCCGGGACAGGTGCTTTGTTT.

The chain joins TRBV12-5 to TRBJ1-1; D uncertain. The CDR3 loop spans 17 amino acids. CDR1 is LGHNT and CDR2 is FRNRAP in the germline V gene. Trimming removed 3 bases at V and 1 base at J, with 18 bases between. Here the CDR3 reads CASGFSTPVKWNTEAFF. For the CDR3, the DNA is TGTGCTAGTGGTTTTTCCACCCCGGTGAAGTGGAACACTGAAGCTTTCTTT.

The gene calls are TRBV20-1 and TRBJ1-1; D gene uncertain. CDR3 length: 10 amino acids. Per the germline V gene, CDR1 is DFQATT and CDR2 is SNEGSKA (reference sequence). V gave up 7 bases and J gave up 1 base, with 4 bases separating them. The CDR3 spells CSVANTEAFF. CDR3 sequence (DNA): TGCAGTGTAGCGAACACTGAAGCTTTCTTT.

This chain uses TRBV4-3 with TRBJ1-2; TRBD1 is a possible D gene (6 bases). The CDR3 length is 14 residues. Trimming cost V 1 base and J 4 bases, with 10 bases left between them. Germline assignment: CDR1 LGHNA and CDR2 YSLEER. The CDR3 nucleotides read TGCGCCAGCAGCCAAGTTCGGGGGCCCTATGGCTACACCTTC. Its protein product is CASSQVRGPYGYTF.

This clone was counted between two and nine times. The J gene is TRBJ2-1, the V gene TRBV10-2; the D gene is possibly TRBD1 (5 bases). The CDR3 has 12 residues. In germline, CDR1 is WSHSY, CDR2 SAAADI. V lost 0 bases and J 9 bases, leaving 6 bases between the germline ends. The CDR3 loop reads CASSESGREQFF. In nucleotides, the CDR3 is TGCGCCAGCAGTGAGTCGGGGCGTGAGCAGTTCTTC.

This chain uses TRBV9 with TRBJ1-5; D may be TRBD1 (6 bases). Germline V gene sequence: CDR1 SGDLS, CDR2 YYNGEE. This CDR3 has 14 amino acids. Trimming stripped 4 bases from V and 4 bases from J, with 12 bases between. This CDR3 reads CASSPGVQNQPQHF. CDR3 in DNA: TGTGCCAGCAGCCCAGGGGTACAGAATCAGCCCCAGCATTTT.

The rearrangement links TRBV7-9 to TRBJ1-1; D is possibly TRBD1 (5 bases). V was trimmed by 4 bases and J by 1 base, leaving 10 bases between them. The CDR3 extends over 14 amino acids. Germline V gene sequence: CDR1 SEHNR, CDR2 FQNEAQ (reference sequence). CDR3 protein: CASSSQDPNTEAFF. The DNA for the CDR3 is TGTGCCAGCAGCTCACAGGACCCGAACACTGAAGCTTTCTTT.

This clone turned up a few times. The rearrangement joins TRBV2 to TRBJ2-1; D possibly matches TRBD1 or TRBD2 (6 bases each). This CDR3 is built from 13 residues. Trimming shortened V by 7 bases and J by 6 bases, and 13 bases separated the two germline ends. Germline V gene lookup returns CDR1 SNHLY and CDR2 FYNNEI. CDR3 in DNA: TGTGCCAGCACGTTTCCGGGGGCCAATGAGCAGTTCTTC. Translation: CASTFPGANEQFF.

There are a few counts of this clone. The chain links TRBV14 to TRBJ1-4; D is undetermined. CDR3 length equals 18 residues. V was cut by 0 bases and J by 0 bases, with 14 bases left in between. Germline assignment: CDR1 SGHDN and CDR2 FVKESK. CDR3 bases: TGTGCCAGCAGCCAAGATACGGGCTGGGAGGCAACTAATGAAAAACTGTTTTTT. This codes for CASSQDTGWEATNEKLFF.

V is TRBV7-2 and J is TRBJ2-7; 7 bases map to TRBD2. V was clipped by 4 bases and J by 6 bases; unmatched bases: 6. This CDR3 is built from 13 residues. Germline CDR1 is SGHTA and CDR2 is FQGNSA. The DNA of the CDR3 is TGTGCCAGCAGCTACGGATCGGGAGGCGAGCAGTACTTC. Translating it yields CASSYGSGGEQYF.

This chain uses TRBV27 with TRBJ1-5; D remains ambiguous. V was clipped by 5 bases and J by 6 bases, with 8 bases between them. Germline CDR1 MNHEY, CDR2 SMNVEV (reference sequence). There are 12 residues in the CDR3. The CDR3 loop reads CASSPLGQPQHF. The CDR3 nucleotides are TGTGCCAGCAGTCCACTCGGTCAGCCCCAGCATTTT.

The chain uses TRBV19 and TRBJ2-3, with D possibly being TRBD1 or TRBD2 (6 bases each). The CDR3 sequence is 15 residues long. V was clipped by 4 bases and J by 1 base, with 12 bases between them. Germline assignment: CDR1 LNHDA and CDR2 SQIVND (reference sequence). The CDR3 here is CASSRGASRTDTQYF. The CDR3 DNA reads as TGTGCCAGTAGTAGGGGGGCCTCCCGCACAGATACGCAGTATTTT. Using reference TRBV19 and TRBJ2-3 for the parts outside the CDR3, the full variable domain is DGGITQSPKYLFRKEGQNVTLSCEQNLNHDAMYWYRQDPGQGLRLIYYSQIVNDFQKGDIAEGYSVSREKKESFPLTVTSAQKNPTAFYLCASSRGASRTDTQYFGPGTRLTVL.

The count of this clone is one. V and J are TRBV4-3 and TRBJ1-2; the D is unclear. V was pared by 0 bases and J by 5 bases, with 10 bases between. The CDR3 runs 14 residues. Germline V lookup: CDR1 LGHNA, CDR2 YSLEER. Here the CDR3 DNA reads TGCGCCAGCAGCCAAGATTTCGCGGGATATGGCTACACCTTC. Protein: CASSQDFAGYGYTF.